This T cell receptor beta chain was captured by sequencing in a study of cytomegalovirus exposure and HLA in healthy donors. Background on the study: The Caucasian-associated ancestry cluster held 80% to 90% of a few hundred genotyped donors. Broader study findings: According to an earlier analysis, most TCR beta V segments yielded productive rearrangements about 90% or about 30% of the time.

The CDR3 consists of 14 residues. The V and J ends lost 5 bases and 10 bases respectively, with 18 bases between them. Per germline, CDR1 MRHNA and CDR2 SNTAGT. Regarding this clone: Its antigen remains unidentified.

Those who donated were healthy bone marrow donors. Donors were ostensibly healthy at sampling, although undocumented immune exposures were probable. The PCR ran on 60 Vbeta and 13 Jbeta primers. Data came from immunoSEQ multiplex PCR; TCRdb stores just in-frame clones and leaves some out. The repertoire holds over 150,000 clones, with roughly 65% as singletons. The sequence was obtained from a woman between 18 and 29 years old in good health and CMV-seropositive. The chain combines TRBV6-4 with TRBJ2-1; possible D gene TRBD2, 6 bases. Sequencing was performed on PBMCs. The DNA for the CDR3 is TGTGCCAGCAGTCCCTTCAACCGACTAGACGAGCAGTTCTTC. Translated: CASSPFNRLDEQFF.